The 19 T cell receptor beta chains below all came from one sample that was sequenced in a study of cytomegalovirus exposure and HLA in healthy donors. The table came from immunoSEQ multiplex PCR; TCRdb's copy has only in-frame clones and leaves some out. Of 220,000 or so clones in the sample, about nine tenths are singletons; the top ten hold about 2%. The material sequenced was PBMCs. The receptors were gathered from a woman younger than 35 in good health and CMV-seropositive.

The V call is TRBV27, the J call TRBJ1-1; TRBD1 is a possible D gene (5 bases). The CDR3 is 15 residues long. The V end was cut by 3 bases, the J end by 1 base, with 12 bases between. CDR1 and CDR2 (germline): MNHEY, SMNVEV (reference sequence). The CDR3 loop is CASSLSMGGNTEAFF. In DNA, the CDR3 is TGTGCCAGCAGTTTGTCCATGGGGGGGAACACTGAAGCTTTCTTT.

The V and J genes are TRBV9 and TRBJ1-3, with D possibly matching TRBD1 (6 bases). In germline, CDR1 is SGDLS, CDR2 YYNGEE. The CDR3 has 16 residues. The V and J ends lost 0 bases and 2 bases respectively, with 12 bases between them. The CDR3 region has the DNA TGTGCCAGCAGCGTAGTCCCCGCAGGGGCTGGAAACACCATATATTTT. Protein product: CASSVVPAGAGNTIYF.

This chain uses TRBV9 with TRBJ2-7, with 13 bases that match TRBD2. CDR1 and CDR2 from the germline V gene are SGDLS and YYNGEE. This CDR3 spans 17 amino acids. With V trimmed by 4 bases and J by 2 bases, 9 bases remained unmatched. The chain's CDR3 is CASSPQWGLAGTYEQYF. CDR3 DNA sequence: TGTGCCAGCAGCCCGCAATGGGGACTAGCGGGGACCTACGAGCAGTACTTC.

This rearrangement joins TRBV10-3 to TRBJ2-1; 8 bases are a match to TRBD1. CDR3 length equals 14 residues. The junction had 8 bases not matched to a gene; V was cut back by 8 bases and J by 5 bases. Germline CDR1 ENHRY, CDR2 SYGVKD. CDR3 in DNA: TGTGCCATCCGTACAGGGGGATTGGACAATGAGCAGTTCTTC. This gives the protein CAIRTGGLDNEQFF.

This clone was counted a single time. The V and J genes are TRBV28 and TRBJ1-2; perhaps TRBD1 as D (6 bases). CDR3 length: 15 amino acids. V was pared by 4 bases and J by 0 bases, with 12 bases between. CDR1 is MDHEN and CDR2 is SYDVKM in the germline V gene. CDR3 loop: CASSSSRQANYGYTF. As DNA, the CDR3 is TGTGCCAGCAGTTCCTCCCGACAGGCTAACTATGGCTACACCTTC.

V usage is TRBV4-1 and J usage is TRBJ1-4; possible D gene TRBD1, 5 bases. Germline V gives CDR1 MGHRA, CDR2 YSYEKL. V was trimmed by 4 bases and J by 4 bases, leaving 13 bases between them. There are 15 residues in the CDR3. DNA of the CDR3: TGCGCCAGCAGCCCTCGGGGGTCATTTAATGAAAAACTGTTTTTT. This gives the protein CASSPRGSFNEKLFF.

The chain is built from TRBV27 and TRBJ2-2; TRBD2 matches at 7 bases. Germline lookup yields CDR1 MNHEY and CDR2 SMNVEV (reference sequence). CDR3 size: 12 residues. CDR3: CATSVPSGELFF. The CDR3 DNA follows: TGTGCTACTAGCGTTCCCAGCGGGGAGCTGTTTTTT.

The chain recombines TRBV27 with TRBJ2-7; 10 nucleotides agree with TRBD2. Trimming removed 6 bases from V and 2 bases from J; junction bases left unmatched: 7. The length of the CDR3 is 15 residues. The germline V gene encodes CDR1 MNHEY and CDR2 SMNVEV (reference sequence). The chain's CDR3 is CASRAAGGPAYEQYF. CDR3 DNA: TGTGCCAGCAGGGCAGCGGGAGGGCCTGCCTACGAGCAGTACTTC.

The chain employs TRBV28 and TRBJ2-5, with D perhaps matching TRBD1 (5 bases). CDR1 and CDR2 (germline): MDHEN, SYDVKM. The CDR3 spans 14 residues. Trimming stripped 3 bases from V and 1 base from J, with 9 bases between. As DNA, the CDR3 is TGTGCCAGCAGTTTGGGGCAGGTCCAAGAGACCCAGTACTTC. It yields the protein CASSLGQVQETQYF.

V and J are TRBV7-3 and TRBJ2-2; weak D call: TRBD1 (5 bases). Trimming removed 6 bases from V and 1 base from J, with 9 bases in between. The CDR3 is 14 residues long. Looked up from germline, CDR1 is SGHTA and CDR2 is FQGTGA. CDR3 in amino acids: CASRPGWNTGELFF. CDR3 DNA sequence: TGTGCCAGCAGGCCAGGGTGGAACACCGGGGAGCTGTTTTTT.

The CDR3 here is CASSESRENEQFF. CDR3 bases: TGCGCCAGCAGTGAGTCAAGGGAGAATGAGCAGTTCTTC. The chain carries TRBV10-1 and TRBJ2-1; tentative D call: TRBD2 (5 bases). The CDR3 runs 13 residues. The germline CDR1 and CDR2 sequences are WNHNN and SYGVQD (reference sequence). V lost 0 bases to trimming and J lost 7 bases, with 7 bases between them.

This chain joins TRBV9 and TRBJ2-7, with a tentative D call TRBD2 (6 bases). CDR1 SGDLS and CDR2 YYNGEE come from the germline V gene. V lost 5 bases, J lost 4 bases, and 19 bases lay in between. The CDR3 is 15 amino acids. The CDR3 coding sequence is TGTGCCAGCAGTCAGGGAGTGGGGGGAGGATACGAGCAGTACTTC. Protein: CASSQGVGGGYEQYF.

V and J are TRBV4-1 and TRBJ1-2, with D perhaps matching TRBD1 (5 bases). The V gene lost 4 bases and the J gene lost 3 bases, with 27 bases spanning the gap. The CDR3 spans 19 residues. From germline, CDR1 is MGHRA and CDR2 YSYEKL. The CDR3 nucleotides are TGCGCCAGCAGCCTCCCCCTCCAGGGAAAGGCAAGTAAGGACTATGGCTACACCTTC. It yields the protein CASSLPLQGKASKDYGYTF.

In its sample, this clone was seen a few times. Here the CDR3 reads CACRVGTEAFF. The DNA for the CDR3 is TGTGCCTGCCGGGTGGGCACTGAAGCTTTCTTT. The chain combines TRBV30 with TRBJ1-1; the D is unclear. This CDR3 is built from 11 residues. Trimming left V 6 bases short and J 4 bases short, with 9 bases between. Germline-derived CDR1 and CDR2 are GTSNPN and SVGIG (reference sequence). Complete variable domain (other parts from reference TRBV30 and TRBJ1-1): SQTIHQWPATLVQPVGSPLSLECTVEGTSNPNLYWYRQAAGRGLQLLFYSVGIGQISSEVPQNLSASRPQDRQFILSSKKLLLSDSGFYLCACRVGTEAFFGQGTRLTVV.

V usage is TRBV28 and J usage is TRBJ2-3, with 10 bases matching TRBD2. Trimming at V came to 5 bases and at J to 2 bases, leaving 7 bases not matched to a gene. The germline V gene has CDR1 MDHEN and CDR2 SYDVKM. The CDR3 contains 16 residues. The CDR3 protein is CASSRLAGVNTDTQYF. The CDR3 bases are TGTGCCAGCAGTCGCCTAGCGGGGGTTAACACAGATACGCAGTATTTT.

The chain couples TRBV19 to TRBJ2-7; 7 nucleotides agree with TRBD2. Trimming took 7 bases from V and 1 from J; bases not matched to a gene: 7. This CDR3 has 14 residues. Germline loops: CDR1 LNHDA, CDR2 SQIVND (reference sequence). CDR3 region: CASKIGRESYEQYF. DNA for the CDR3: TGTGCCAGTAAGATAGGGCGGGAGTCCTACGAGCAGTACTTC.

This rearrangement joins TRBV10-3 to TRBJ2-3; 9 nucleotides line up with TRBD2. CDR3 length: 16 amino acids. The trim removed 11 bases at V and 0 bases at J, leaving 12 bases unmatched. CDR1 is ENHRY and CDR2 is SYGVKD in the germline V gene. CDR3: CAVKREAYSSTDTQYF. CDR3 DNA sequence: TGTGCCGTGAAGCGGGAGGCGTATTCTAGCACAGATACGCAGTATTTT.

This sequence joins TRBV28 and TRBJ1-4, with 9 bases that match TRBD1. The germline gives CDR1 MDHEN, CDR2 SYDVKM. The V gene end was trimmed by 2 bases and the J gene end by 8 bases; junction bases not matched to a gene: 6. The length of the CDR3 is 15 residues. CDR3 sequence (DNA): TGTGCCAGCAGTTTAACTGTGACAGGGGGAGAAAAACTGTTTTTT. Translated, it gives CASSLTVTGGEKLFF.

The genes are TRBV4-1 and TRBJ2-3; 9 nucleotides align to TRBD2. Trimming took 0 bases from V and 0 from J; bases not matched to a gene: 10. This CDR3 spans 19 amino acids. The V gene's germline CDR1 is MGHRA and CDR2 YSYEKL. Here the CDR3 reads CASSQDTGASGTSTDTQYF. DNA of the CDR3: TGCGCCAGCAGCCAAGATACAGGGGCTAGCGGGACTAGCACAGATACGCAGTATTTT.